One and the same sample provided the 26 T cell receptor beta chains below, sequenced in a study of T cell repertoires in cytomegalovirus infection. Their antigen targets remain unknown. MiXCR, run by TCRdb on the reads, gives a single entry per CDR3 protein. The sample yields over 250,000 distinct CDR3 sequences, roughly 21% seen once. The input for sequencing was cultured PBMCs, taken from culture after CMV antigen stimulation. The receptors originated from a human donor in good health (CMV status not recorded). Some clones in this sample may be carry-over from other donors' samples.

This clonotype turned up a few times. V is TRBV12-3 or TRBV12-4 and J is TRBJ2-3; D is perhaps TRBD2 (6 bases). The CDR3 length is 16 residues. Deletions cut 3 bases from V and 8 bases from J, with 21 bases between. CDR3 protein: CASSFGGQTNGGTQYF. The CDR3 nucleotides are TGTGCCAGCAGTTTTGGCGGCCAAACCAACGGGGGTACGCAGTATTTT.

The gene calls are TRBV6-2 or TRBV6-3 and TRBJ2-1; D remains unclear. The CDR3 is 14 residues long. Per germline, CDR1 MNHEY and CDR2 SVGEGT. V lost 7 bases and J lost 0, with 10 bases in between. The DNA of the CDR3 is TGTGCCAGCAAATTTAGGGTCTCCTACAATGAGCAGTTCTTC. Translated: CASKFRVSYNEQFF.

This chain joins TRBV10-3 and TRBJ2-1; D unclear. This CDR3 has 15 residues. Trimming removed 11 bases at V and 0 bases at J, with 17 bases between. CDR1 and CDR2 (germline): ENHRY, SYGVKD. CDR3 nucleotides: TGTGCCGCCAAGGTCGGTGAGAGCTCCTACAATGAGCAGTTCTTC. Residues: CAAKVGESSYNEQFF.

The genes are TRBV2 and TRBJ1-4; D may be TRBD1 (5 bases). This CDR3 comprises 14 residues. Trimming cost V 1 base and J 4 bases, with 7 bases left between them. From germline, CDR1 is SNHLY and CDR2 FYNNEI. CDR3 amino acids: CASSEVQGNEKLFF. The CDR3 DNA follows: TGTGCCAGCAGTGAAGTCCAGGGTAATGAAAAACTGTTTTTT.

The chain has TRBV19 and TRBJ1-1; possible D gene TRBD1, 6 bases. V shed 5 bases and J shed 5 bases, with 15 bases lying between them. Germline CDR1 LNHDA, CDR2 SQIVND (reference sequence). The CDR3 totals 14 residues. CDR3 residues: CASSPQGQGTEAFF. In nucleotides, the CDR3 is TGTGCCAGTAGTCCCCAGGGGCAGGGAACTGAAGCTTTCTTT.

This chain uses TRBV4-1 with TRBJ1-1, with TRBD1 as a possible D gene (5 bases). The CDR3 loop spans 16 amino acids. Per the germline V gene, CDR1 is MGHRA and CDR2 is YSYEKL. Trimming took off 0 bases at V and 4 bases at J, with 15 bases between the two ends. The CDR3 protein is CASSQDLERGATEAFF. As DNA, the CDR3 is TGCGCCAGCAGCCAAGACCTGGAAAGGGGTGCCACTGAAGCTTTCTTT.

This clonotype was picked up a small number of times. V usage is TRBV6-1 and J usage is TRBJ2-6, with a tentative D call TRBD2 (5 bases). The CDR3 runs to 13 residues. Per germline, CDR1 MNHNS and CDR2 SASEGT. CDR3 coding DNA: TGTGTCTCACGGGGATATGGGGCCAACGTCCTGACTTTC. Residues: CVSRGYGANVLTF.

The V call is TRBV27, the J call TRBJ2-3, with 8 bases lining up with TRBD2. The CDR3 consists of 17 residues. Germline assignment: CDR1 MNHEY and CDR2 SMNVEV (reference sequence). Trimming took 5 bases from V and 0 from J; bases not matched to a gene: 10. The CDR3 DNA reads as TGTGCCAGCAGTCGTCCCTATAGCGGGAAGAGCACAGATACGCAGTATTTT. Amino acid sequence: CASSRPYSGKSTDTQYF.

This clonotype was detected a few times. This rearrangement joins TRBV6-6 to TRBJ2-7; D is perhaps TRBD2 (5 bases). Trimming removed 0 bases at V and 5 bases at J, with 11 bases between. This CDR3 is 14 amino acids long. Germline values: CDR1 MNHNY, CDR2 SVGAGI (reference sequence). The CDR3 DNA sequence: TGTGCCAGCAGTTACTCGGCTCTAGCCGACGAGCAGTACTTC. Protein: CASSYSALADEQYF.

The chain joins TRBV7-9 to TRBJ1-4, with D uncertain. Trimming removed 3 bases from V and 8 bases from J, with 4 bases in between. This CDR3 comprises 11 residues. Germline values: CDR1 SEHNR, CDR2 FQNEAQ (reference sequence). CDR3 sequence: CASSFGEKLFF. DNA for the CDR3: TGTGCCAGCAGCTTCGGGGAAAAACTGTTTTTT.

The chain links TRBV2 to TRBJ1-4; D gene unclear. This CDR3 region has 13 residues. In germline, CDR1 is SNHLY, CDR2 FYNNEI. V lost 8 bases and J lost 8, with 15 bases in between. CDR3 DNA sequence: TGTGCCAGCCTCCAGGATGCCTACGAAAAACTGTTTTTT. Residues: CASLQDAYEKLFF.

The table lists this clonotype with a few counts. This rearrangement joins TRBV7-2 to TRBJ2-7, with D perhaps matching TRBD2 (6 bases). The V and J ends lost 3 bases and 1 base respectively, with 13 bases between them. CDR1 and CDR2 (germline): SGHTA, FQGNSA. CDR3 length equals 15 residues. The CDR3 is CASSLGLARSYEQYV. The CDR3 DNA reads as TGTGCCAGCAGCTTGGGGCTAGCGCGATCCTACGAGCAGTACGTC.

The chain has TRBV5-1 and TRBJ2-3, with 7 bases lining up with TRBD1. The germline V gene has CDR1 SGHRS and CDR2 YFSETQ. V was clipped by 2 bases and J by 4 bases; unmatched bases: 4. CDR3 length equals 14 residues. The CDR3 nucleotides are TGCGCCAGCAGCTTTTACAGGGGCCCAGATACGCAGTATTTT. This gives the protein CASSFYRGPDTQYF.

CDR3 DNA sequence: TGTGCCAGCAGCTACGCCAGGAGCTATGGCTACACCTTC. Translating it yields CASSYARSYGYTF. The chain has TRBV28 and TRBJ1-2; unclear D gene. Trimming took off 6 bases at V and 4 bases at J, with 12 bases between the two ends. This CDR3 has 13 amino acids. CDR1 and CDR2 from the germline V gene are MDHEN and SYDVKM.

This clonotype has a handful of counts. The chain combines TRBV11-2 with TRBJ1-2; 9 bases align to TRBD1. Germline V gene data show CDR1 as SGHAT and CDR2 as FQNNGV. CDR3 size: 16 residues. Trimming at V came to 5 bases and at J to 4 bases, leaving 11 bases not matched to a gene. The chain's CDR3 is CASSPYMGQGGYGYTF. The DNA for the CDR3 is TGTGCCAGCAGCCCGTACATGGGACAGGGTGGCTATGGCTACACCTTC. Using reference TRBV11-2 and TRBJ1-2 for the parts outside the CDR3, the full variable domain is EAGVAQSPRYKIIEKRQSVAFWCNPISGHATLYWYQQILGQGPKLLIQFQNNGVVDDSQLPKDRFSAERLKGVDSTLKIQPAKLEDSAVYLCASSPYMGQGGYGYTFGSGTRLTVV.

The chain joins TRBV7-2 to TRBJ1-2; 9 nucleotides agree with TRBD1. V was pared by 1 base and J by 7 bases, with 7 bases of the junction left unmatched. The length of the CDR3 is 15 residues. Germline V gene data show CDR1 as SGHTA and CDR2 as FQGNSA. CDR3 loop: CASSLVGTGTPGYTF. In DNA, the CDR3 is TGTGCCAGCAGCTTAGTCGGGACAGGGACCCCTGGCTACACCTTC.

The chain combines TRBV12-3 or TRBV12-4 with TRBJ1-1; D gene ambiguous. The CDR3 extends over 13 amino acids. V dropped 2 bases and J dropped 4 bases, with 8 bases sitting between them. DNA for the CDR3: TGTGCCAGCAGTTTATTTGTCTCCACTGAAGCTTTCTTT. Translating gives CASSLFVSTEAFF.

The rearrangement joins TRBV6-6 to TRBJ2-7; possibly TRBD1 or TRBD2 for D (5 bases each). The CDR3 contains 14 residues. CDR1 is MNHNY, CDR2 SVGAGI, per germline (reference sequence). V gave up 7 bases and J gave up 2 bases, with 15 bases separating them. In DNA form, the CDR3 reads TGTGCCAGCAAAAGGGACCCCCGGGCCTACGAGCAGTACTTC. Translated: CASKRDPRAYEQYF.

Note on this clonotype: This may arise from a read error, as a much more abundant clone is one base away. The V gene is TRBV7-2, the J gene TRBJ1-1; no clear D gene. The CDR3 is 14 amino acids. With 2 bases removed from V and 7 bases from J, the gap between germline ends came to 14 bases. Germline values: CDR1 SGHTA, CDR2 FQGNSA. Here the CDR3 reads CASSLSAYLREAFF. The CDR3 nucleotides read TGTGCCAGCAGCTTATCGGCCTACCTACGTGAAGCTTTCTTT.

Ten or more counts support this clonotype. V is TRBV28 and J is TRBJ1-5; TRBD1 agrees at 7 bases. The CDR3 loop spans 17 amino acids. Trimming at V came to 7 bases and at J to 3 bases, leaving 15 bases not matched to a gene. Germline V lookup: CDR1 MDHEN, CDR2 SYDVKM. The CDR3 DNA follows: TGTGCCAGCAATCATCTCGGACAGGTGGGATTCAATCAGCCCCAGCATTTT. Its protein product is CASNHLGQVGFNQPQHF.

This clonotype is labeled medium-sized. The CDR3 sequence: CASTQQGLPEETQYF. The CDR3 DNA follows: TGTGCCAGCACTCAACAGGGCCTCCCTGAAGAGACCCAGTACTTC. The V call is TRBV6-1, the J call TRBJ2-5, with a possible D match to TRBD1 (6 bases). Trimming left V 7 bases short and J 3 bases short, with 18 bases between. Germline lookup yields CDR1 MNHNS and CDR2 SASEGT. This CDR3 is 15 amino acids long.

This clonotype was counted a few times. V is TRBV10-3 and J is TRBJ1-1; possible D gene TRBD1, 6 bases. The CDR3 is 15 amino acids. V was cut by 2 bases and J by 4 bases, with 14 bases left in between. Germline V gene data show CDR1 as ENHRY and CDR2 as SYGVKD. CDR3 nucleotide sequence: TGTGCCATCAGTGAGGTGGGGGGCCTGGGCACTGAAGCTTTCTTT. Translated: CAISEVGGLGTEAFF.

This clonotype turned up a few times. The chain couples TRBV19 to TRBJ2-1, with 14 bases that match TRBD2. J was trimmed by 10 bases and V by 2 bases; bases with no gene match: 10. Germline CDR1 and CDR2: LNHDA and SQIVND (reference sequence). The CDR3 loop spans 17 amino acids. CDR3 in amino acids: CASSILGTSGSLWEQFF. In nucleotides, the CDR3 is TGTGCCAGTAGTATACTAGGGACTAGCGGGAGTCTTTGGGAGCAGTTCTTC.

This clonotype has a handful of counts. The J gene is TRBJ2-6, the V gene TRBV15, with TRBD1 identical over 9 bases. Germline V CDR1 and CDR2: LNHNV, YYDKDF (reference sequence). The CDR3 has 16 amino acids. J lost 2 bases, V lost 3 bases, and 2 bases had no gene match. Here the CDR3 DNA reads TGTGCCACCAGCAGGCACAGGGGGCCTGGGGCCAACGTCCTGACTTTC. Protein: CATSRHRGPGANVLTF.

V gene TRBV29-1 combines with J gene TRBJ2-1; the match to TRBD2 covers 7 bases. The CDR3 contains 14 residues. The J segment lost 0 bases and the V segment lost 3 bases, leaving 2 bases of the junction unmatched. Germline V CDR1 and CDR2: SQVTM, ANQGSEA. The CDR3 DNA sequence: TGCAGCGTTGATTTAGCGGGCTCCTACAATGAGCAGTTCTTC. It yields the protein CSVDLAGSYNEQFF.

This clonotype showed up many times. V gene TRBV7-2 combines with J gene TRBJ2-7, with 12 bases that match TRBD2. Trimming removed 6 bases from V and 2 bases from J; junction bases left unmatched: 5. CDR1 SGHTA and CDR2 FQGNSA come from the germline V gene. This CDR3 is 15 amino acids long. CDR3 sequence reads: CASSQLAGGTYEQYF. Written as DNA, the CDR3 is TGTGCCAGCAGTCAACTAGCGGGAGGTACCTACGAGCAGTACTTC.